This entry lists 22 T cell receptor beta chains sequenced from one sample in a study of CD8 T cells in Susac syndrome. cDNA came from about 0.5 to 1 ug RNA primed by random hexamers. TCRdb called the immunoSEQ multiplex PCR reads again in MiXCR, with one record for every CDR3 protein. The sample lists under 200,000 distinct CDR3 sequences; 75% to 95% were seen once. The sequenced material came from CD4+ T cells from PBMCs. The receptors come from a human donor with Susac syndrome.

This rearrangement joins TRBV5-1 to TRBJ2-1; the D gene is possibly TRBD2 (6 bases). The CDR3 consists of 15 residues. V lost 0 bases and J lost 5, with 12 bases in between. The germline V gene encodes CDR1 SGHRS and CDR2 YFSETQ. The CDR3 sequence: CASSLAISGNNEQFF. CDR3 bases: TGCGCCAGCAGCTTGGCTATTAGCGGCAACAATGAGCAGTTCTTC. The full variable domain, in which reference TRBV5-1 and TRBJ2-1 provide the parts outside the CDR3, is KAGVTQTPRYLIKTRGQQVTLSCSPISGHRSVSWYQQTPGQGLQFLFEYFSETQRNKGNFPGRFSGRQFSNSRSEMNVSTLELGDSALYLCASSLAISGNNEQFFGPGTRLTVL.

The chain uses TRBV19 and TRBJ2-1, with 8 bases fitting TRBD1. The CDR3 covers 16 residues. Germline-derived CDR1 and CDR2 are LNHDA and SQIVND (reference sequence). V trimming: 0 bases; J trimming: 3 bases; junction bases outside the gene matches: 4. For the CDR3, the DNA is TGTGCCAGTAGTATAGACTCGACAGGGGTCTACAATGAGCAGTTCTTC. This gives the protein CASSIDSTGVYNEQFF. Full variable domain (remainder filled in from reference TRBV19 and TRBJ2-1): DGGITQSPKYLFRKEGQNVTLSCEQNLNHDAMYWYRQDPGQGLRLIYYSQIVNDFQKGDIAEGYSVSREKKESFPLTVTSAQKNPTAFYLCASSIDSTGVYNEQFFGPGTRLTVL.

V gene TRBV6-5 combines with J gene TRBJ1-5; D unclear. Germline values: CDR1 MNHEY, CDR2 SVGAGI. The CDR3 is 13 residues long. V was clipped by 2 bases and J by 4 bases, with 6 bases between them. The CDR3 region has the DNA TGTGCCAGCAGTTACACGGGAAATCAGCCCCAGCATTTT. Translating it yields CASSYTGNQPQHF.

The CDR3, as DNA: TGTGCCAGTAGTATAGATTGGGAATCCTACGGCTACACCTTC. It encodes CASSIDWESYGYTF. The chain uses TRBV19 and TRBJ1-2; no firm D call. Germline CDR1 LNHDA, CDR2 SQIVND (reference sequence). V lost 0 bases, J lost 8 bases, and 13 bases lay in between. The CDR3 loop spans 14 amino acids.

CDR3: CASSTHYHRSTDTQYF. In DNA form, the CDR3 reads TGTGCCAGCAGTACCCACTACCACCGTAGCACAGATACGCAGTATTTT. V is TRBV28 and J is TRBJ2-3; no firm D call. Germline lookup yields CDR1 MDHEN and CDR2 SYDVKM. The CDR3 runs 16 residues. Trimming stripped 5 bases from V and 0 bases from J, with 15 bases between.

In this sample, this clonotype turned up a few times. V and J are TRBV6-1 and TRBJ2-7, with D perhaps TRBD2 (5 bases). CDR3 length: 13 amino acids. Trimming left V 2 bases short and J 7 bases short, with 12 bases between. Germline V gene sequence: CDR1 MNHNS, CDR2 SASEGT. The CDR3, as DNA: TGTGCCAGCAGTGAATCCCTCCCGGGGGAGCAGTACTTC. Its protein is CASSESLPGEQYF.

The chain is built from TRBV15 and TRBJ2-7; 8 nucleotides align to TRBD1. CDR3 length equals 14 residues. Per the germline V gene, CDR1 is LNHNV and CDR2 is YYDKDF (reference sequence). V shed 3 bases, J shed 7 bases, and the junction held 8 bases outside the gene matches. The CDR3 here is CATSRPDRVDEQYF. CDR3 sequence (DNA): TGTGCCACCAGCAGGCCGGACAGGGTGGATGAGCAGTACTTC.

V usage is TRBV9 and J usage is TRBJ2-5, with a tentative D call TRBD1 (6 bases). Germline V CDR1 and CDR2: SGDLS, YYNGEE. The CDR3 sequence is 15 residues long. V was trimmed by 4 bases and J by 5 bases, leaving 18 bases between them. CDR3 region: CASSPRQAPGETQYF. The CDR3 DNA follows: TGTGCCAGCAGCCCCAGACAGGCCCCCGGGGAGACCCAGTACTTC.

The J gene is TRBJ2-5, the V gene TRBV28; D call uncertain. The CDR3 consists of 15 residues. Germline CDR1 MDHEN, CDR2 SYDVKM. Trimming removed 6 bases at V and 5 bases at J, with 19 bases between. The CDR3: CASSPVPSVGETQYF. CDR3 DNA sequence: TGTGCCAGCAGCCCTGTACCCAGCGTTGGGGAGACCCAGTACTTC. The full variable domain, rest sourced from reference TRBV28 and TRBJ2-5, is DVKVTQSSRYLVKRTGEKVFLECVQDMDHENMFWYRQDPGLGLRLIYFSYDVKMKEKGDIPEGYSVSREKKERFSLILESASTNQTSMYLCASSPVPSVGETQYFGPGTRLLVL.

This chain uses TRBV6-5 with TRBJ2-3; 10 nucleotides align to TRBD1. Germline lookup yields CDR1 MNHEY and CDR2 SVGAGI. The V and J ends lost 6 bases and 4 bases, in that order; junction bases with no gene match: 7. The CDR3 contains 15 residues. CDR3 protein: CASRMGQGPPDTQYF. In DNA form, the CDR3 reads TGTGCCAGCAGGATGGGACAGGGGCCGCCAGATACGCAGTATTTT.

The V and J genes are TRBV28 and TRBJ2-7; no definite D call. Germline assignment: CDR1 MDHEN and CDR2 SYDVKM. The CDR3 totals 14 residues. Trimming removed 8 bases from V and 0 bases from J, with 14 bases in between. The CDR3 is CASEISDLSYEQYF. Here the CDR3 DNA reads TGTGCCAGCGAGATTTCGGACCTCTCCTACGAGCAGTACTTC.

The genes are TRBV18 and TRBJ1-1; the match to TRBD1 covers 8 bases. The V and J ends lost 3 bases and 1 base, in that order; junction bases with no gene match: 1. The CDR3 totals 14 residues. CDR1 is KGHSH, CDR2 LQKENI, per germline. CDR3 nucleotide sequence: TGTGCCAGCTCACCCGGACAGGGGAACACTGAAGCTTTCTTT. This translates into CASSPGQGNTEAFF.

The V call is TRBV28, the J call TRBJ1-1; possible D gene TRBD1, 5 bases. The CDR3 sequence is 11 residues long. V lost 7 bases to trimming and J lost 10 bases, with 13 bases between them. CDR1 and CDR2 (germline): MDHEN, SYDVKM. The CDR3 DNA reads TGTGCCAGCACCACGGGACCGGCAGCTTTCTTT. Amino acid sequence: CASTTGPAAFF.

The rearrangement joins TRBV6-5 to TRBJ2-7; D might be TRBD1 or TRBD2, each matching 6 bases. CDR1 MNHEY and CDR2 SVGAGI come from the germline V gene. CDR3 size: 15 residues. The germline V and J ends were trimmed by 2 bases and 3 bases, with 14 bases remaining between them. In nucleotides, the CDR3 is TGTGCCAGCAGTTACCGGTCGGGGGCGGGCTACGAGCAGTACTTC. Translating it yields CASSYRSGAGYEQYF.

This chain uses TRBV9 with TRBJ1-3; unclear D gene. The germline CDR1 and CDR2 sequences are SGDLS and YYNGEE. The V end lost 0 bases, the J end lost 1 base, and 8 bases lay between the germline ends. CDR3 length equals 15 residues. The CDR3 here is CASSVAGSSGNTIYF. The CDR3 region has the DNA TGTGCCAGCAGCGTAGCTGGGTCGTCTGGAAACACCATATATTTT.

This chain links TRBV11-2 with TRBJ1-2, with D perhaps TRBD1 (6 bases). V was trimmed by 6 bases and J by 5 bases, leaving 16 bases between them. This CDR3 comprises 14 residues. The germline V gene has CDR1 SGHAT and CDR2 FQNNGV. The CDR3 loop is CASSQGGGPYGYTF. The CDR3 DNA sequence: TGTGCCAGCAGTCAGGGAGGGGGACCGTATGGCTACACCTTC.

This chain connects TRBV27 to TRBJ2-2; D is unclear. The CDR3 runs to 12 residues. The germline CDR1 and CDR2 sequences are MNHEY and SMNVEV (reference sequence). V was clipped by 3 bases and J by 9 bases, with 8 bases between them. In DNA form, the CDR3 reads TGTGCCAGCAGTTTTAGAGACCGGGAGCTGTTTTTT. Protein sequence: CASSFRDRELFF.

This clonotype was recorded only once. The chain links TRBV2 to TRBJ2-5, with a tentative D call TRBD1 (6 bases). With 2 bases removed from V and 7 bases from J, the gap between germline ends came to 11 bases. In germline, CDR1 is SNHLY, CDR2 FYNNEI. The CDR3 contains 13 residues. The CDR3 DNA sequence: TGTGCCAGCAGTGAAAGTGGCAGGGGGACCCAGTACTTC. It is translated as CASSESGRGTQYF.

The sample holds a few counts of this clonotype. This rearrangement joins TRBV20-1 to TRBJ1-1; D uncertain. V lost 1 base, J lost 4 bases, and 13 bases lay in between. The CDR3 runs to 14 residues. Germline CDR1 is DFQATT and CDR2 is SNEGSKA (reference sequence). The CDR3 sequence: CSARARTKGTEAFF. DNA of the CDR3: TGCAGTGCTAGAGCACGAACCAAGGGCACTGAAGCTTTCTTT.

The V call is TRBV2, the J call TRBJ2-6; unclear D gene. The V end was cut by 2 bases, the J end by 2 bases, with 4 bases between. The CDR3 has 14 residues. Germline V gene data show CDR1 as SNHLY and CDR2 as FYNNEI. The CDR3 coding sequence is TGTGCCAGCAGTGAAATTCCTGGGGCCAACGTCCTGACTTTC. Translated, it gives CASSEIPGANVLTF.

This rearrangement joins TRBV25-1 to TRBJ2-3; D possibly matches TRBD1 or TRBD2 (5 bases each). The CDR3 loop spans 18 amino acids. Germline CDR1 reads MGHDK; CDR2 reads SYGVNS. V was shortened by 4 bases and J by 0 bases, with 20 bases between the two germline ends. The CDR3 is CASSGRDGVSSSTDTQYF. In DNA, the CDR3 is TGTGCCAGCAGTGGCCGGGACGGGGTCTCATCTAGCACAGATACGCAGTATTTT.

The chain joins TRBV6-1 to TRBJ1-2; 12 positions agree with TRBD1. Losses at the gene ends were 5 bases for V and 8 bases for J; bases not matched to a gene: 6. Germline lookup yields CDR1 MNHNS and CDR2 SASEGT. The CDR3 extends over 14 amino acids. The CDR3 region has the DNA TGTGCCAGCAGTAATACCGGGACAGGGGGCGGCTACACCTTC. It yields the protein CASSNTGTGGGYTF.